A single sample is the source of the 28 T cell receptor beta chains below, sequenced in a study of Ad26.COV2.S vaccination and SARS-CoV-2 variants. Treatment here: about 20 received Ad26.COV2.S at low or high dose, single or two shots; roughly 5 received placebo; per-sample allocation not given. Day 63 after the first vaccine or placebo injection was the time point for sampling. Sequenced by immunoSEQ multiplex PCR; TCRdb stores in-frame clones only, minus some. The sample records fewer than 600,000 clones, 89% being singletons. The source was peripheral blood, collected in a trial of Ad26.COV2.S vaccine versus placebo. Receptor source: a person between 18 and 59 years old who received the Ad26.COV2.S COVID-19 vaccine or a placebo.

This clone was found a few times. J is TRBJ2-5 and V is TRBV7-2, with 9 bases identical to TRBD1. CDR3 length: 15 amino acids. Germline values: CDR1 SGHTA, CDR2 FQGNSA. J lost 7 bases, V lost 1 base, and 7 bases had no gene match. CDR3 nucleotides: TGTGCCAGCAGCTTAGAGGACAGGGGCCTTTGGACCCAGTACTTC. This sequence encodes CASSLEDRGLWTQYF.

This clone was detected only once. V usage is TRBV24-1 and J usage is TRBJ1-2; D is ambiguous. This CDR3 is built from 14 residues. Germline V gene data show CDR1 as KGHDR and CDR2 as SFDVKD. With 2 bases removed from V and 11 bases from J, the gap between germline ends came to 17 bases. In DNA form, the CDR3 reads TGTGCCACCAGTGATTCTTGGCAGTTGAGTCCTTACACCTTC. The encoded protein is CATSDSWQLSPYTF.

The rearrangement uses TRBV24-1 and TRBJ2-6, with D hard to call. Germline CDR1 and CDR2: KGHDR and SFDVKD. The CDR3 sequence is 13 residues long. V lost 9 bases and J lost 0, with 5 bases in between. CDR3 amino acids: CATSLSGANVLTF. CDR3 DNA sequence: TGTGCCACCTCCCTCTCTGGGGCCAACGTCCTGACTTTC.

CDR3 nucleotide sequence: TGTGCCAGCAGCTTGGGGATATCTAATGAAAAACTGTTTTTT. It yields the protein CASSLGISNEKLFF. J is TRBJ1-4 and V is TRBV5-4; D gene ambiguous. Germline V gives CDR1 SGHNT, CDR2 YYREEE (reference sequence). Trimming stripped 0 bases from V and 3 bases from J, with 6 bases between. The CDR3 has 14 residues.

This clone was observed a few times. The rearrangement joins TRBV2 to TRBJ2-7; the D is unclear. This CDR3 contains 14 residues. The V end lost 10 bases, the J end lost 0 bases, and 16 bases lay between the germline ends. Germline CDR1 reads SNHLY; CDR2 reads FYNNEI. The CDR3: CATAEGASSYEQYF. CDR3 sequence (DNA): TGTGCCACTGCAGAAGGTGCCAGCTCCTACGAGCAGTACTTC.

The V gene is TRBV3-1 (or the pseudogene TRBV3-2), the J gene TRBJ2-7; D is unclear. CDR1 is LGHDT and CDR2 is YNNKEL in the germline V gene (reference sequence). This CDR3 comprises 13 residues. V shed 4 bases and J shed 3 bases, with 10 bases lying between them. CDR3 sequence: CASSRVGSYEQYF. The DNA of the CDR3 is TGTGCCAGCAGCCGGGTAGGCAGCTACGAGCAGTACTTC.

The chain joins TRBV18 to TRBJ1-2; D may be TRBD1 (5 bases). V lost 3 bases and J lost 7, with 15 bases in between. The CDR3 extends over 14 amino acids. Germline CDR1 and CDR2: KGHSH and LQKENI. CDR3 sequence: CASSPERQGGGYTF. The CDR3 DNA follows: TGTGCCAGCTCACCGGAACGCCAGGGAGGTGGCTACACCTTC. Complete variable domain (other parts from reference TRBV18 and TRBJ1-2): NAGVMQNPRHLVRRRGQEARLRCSPMKGHSHVYWYRQLPEEGLKFMVYLQKENIIDESGMPKERFSAEFPKEGPSILRIQQVVRGDSAAYFCASSPERQGGGYTFGSGTRLTVV.

The rearrangement links TRBV5-1 to TRBJ1-1; D is uncertain. CDR1 is SGHRS, CDR2 YFSETQ, per germline. The CDR3 spans 14 residues. V lost 0 bases, J lost 8 bases, and 14 bases lay in between. CDR3 sequence (DNA): TGCGCCAGCAGCTTGGGGGCTTTAGGGTCCGAAGCTTTCTTT. Translating gives CASSLGALGSEAFF.

Concerning this clone itself: Other DNA sequences in this sample translate to the same CDR3. This sequence joins TRBV5-1 and TRBJ2-7; D possibly corresponds to TRBD1 (5 bases). The germline V gene has CDR1 SGHRS and CDR2 YFSETQ. The germline V and J ends were trimmed by 1 base and 3 bases, with 5 bases remaining between them. The CDR3 totals 12 residues. CDR3 sequence: CASSLTGYEQYF. The DNA for the CDR3 is TGCGCCAGCAGCTTGACAGGCTACGAGCAGTACTTC.

The chain carries TRBV20-1 and TRBJ1-2; D call uncertain. Germline V gene lookup returns CDR1 DFQATT and CDR2 SNEGSKA (reference sequence). The ends were cut back, 6 bases at V and 8 bases at J, with 13 bases in the middle. This CDR3 comprises 11 residues. The CDR3 protein is CSAMAGGGYTF. CDR3 sequence (DNA): TGCAGTGCGATGGCGGGAGGCGGCTACACCTTC.

The chain combines TRBV5-3 with TRBJ2-4; 8 bases are a match to TRBD1. TRBV5-3 is placed among ORFs of uncertain function. The CDR3 runs to 15 residues. The V gene end was trimmed by 0 bases and the J gene end by 4 bases; junction bases not matched to a gene: 3. CDR3 sequence: CARSLVYRGKNIQYF. The DNA for the CDR3 is TGTGCCAGAAGCTTGGTTTACAGGGGGAAAAACATTCAGTACTTC.

The CDR3 bases are TGTGCCAGCAACGAGGGTCAGGGGTATAATTCACCCCTCCACTTT. This translates into CASNEGQGYNSPLHF. The V call is TRBV6-5, the J call TRBJ1-6, with D possibly being TRBD1 (6 bases). The germline V gene encodes CDR1 MNHEY and CDR2 SVGAGI. With 7 bases removed from V and 4 bases from J, the gap between germline ends came to 14 bases. This CDR3 spans 15 amino acids.

This CDR3 is CASSFSSGSTYNEKLFF. CDR3 nucleotides: TGTGCCAGCAGCTTCTCTTCGGGCTCAACATATAATGAAAAACTGTTTTTT. The chain combines TRBV11-2 with TRBJ1-4; D call uncertain. This CDR3 spans 17 amino acids. Trimming shortened V by 3 bases and J by 4 bases, and 18 bases separated the two germline ends. Germline V gene data show CDR1 as SGHAT and CDR2 as FQNNGV.

The rearrangement joins TRBV3-1 (or the pseudogene TRBV3-2) to TRBJ1-1, with D unclear. The CDR3 sequence is 13 residues long. V was pared by 6 bases and J by 4 bases, with 12 bases between. CDR1 and CDR2 from the germline V gene are LGHDT and YNNKEL (reference sequence). CDR3 bases: TGTGCCAGCAGGGGTGGGGAGGTCACTGAAGCTTTCTTT. It yields the protein CASRGGEVTEAFF.

CDR3 in DNA: TGTGCCAGCAGTTACTCGCACAGACAGAATAATTCACCCCTCCACTTT. Protein sequence: CASSYSHRQNNSPLHF. The V call is TRBV6-5, the J call TRBJ1-6, with a tentative D call TRBD1 (5 bases). V gave up 0 bases and J gave up 5 bases, with 11 bases separating them. This CDR3 has 16 residues. The germline V gene has CDR1 MNHEY and CDR2 SVGAGI.

The chain has TRBV4-2 and TRBJ1-1; D unclear. The CDR3 consists of 13 residues. V was clipped by 1 base and J by 1 base, with 4 bases between them. Germline values: CDR1 LGHNA, CDR2 YNFKEQ. The CDR3 DNA reads TGTGCCAGCAGCCAAGTCTCGAACACTGAAGCTTTCTTT. Protein: CASSQVSNTEAFF.

The table lists this clone with a count of one. The chain employs TRBV6-5 and TRBJ2-3, with D tentatively TRBD2 (6 bases). Germline V gene lookup returns CDR1 MNHEY and CDR2 SVGAGI. This CDR3 region has 14 residues. Trimming removed 6 bases at V and 0 bases at J, with 10 bases between. CDR3 sequence reads: CASRKSGSTDTQYF. Here the CDR3 DNA reads TGTGCCAGCAGGAAAAGCGGGAGCACAGATACGCAGTATTTT.

This clone has a handful of counts. The genes are TRBV3-1 (or the pseudogene TRBV3-2) and TRBJ1-5; D gene unclear. Germline CDR1 LGHDT, CDR2 YNNKEL (reference sequence). V lost 4 bases and J lost 2, with 9 bases in between. The CDR3 runs to 14 residues. The CDR3 here is CASSPILGNQPQHF. The CDR3 DNA sequence: TGTGCCAGCAGCCCCATTCTTGGCAATCAGCCCCAGCATTTT.

Note on this clone: In the same sample, other DNA sequences code for this CDR3. This rearrangement joins TRBV7-9 to TRBJ2-7; tentative D call: TRBD1 (5 bases). Trimming removed 1 base at V and 4 bases at J, with 8 bases between. The CDR3 spans 13 residues. Per germline, CDR1 SEHNR and CDR2 FQNEAQ (reference sequence). CDR3 DNA sequence: TGTGCCAGCAGCTTAGTTGCAGGGTACGAGCAGTACTTC. It specifies CASSLVAGYEQYF.

The rearrangement links TRBV11-1 to TRBJ2-3, with 7 positions matching TRBD2. CDR3 length: 14 residues. Germline CDR1 reads SGHAT; CDR2 reads FQDESV (reference sequence). The junction had 6 bases not matched to a gene; V was cut back by 5 bases and J by 4 bases. In DNA, the CDR3 is TGTGCCAGCAGCGCGGGGGTAATAGCAGATACGCAGTATTTT. This gives the protein CASSAGVIADTQYF.

The V call is TRBV7-9, the J call TRBJ1-2; no firm D call. Deletions cut 1 base from V and 8 bases from J, with 8 bases between. The CDR3 is 12 residues long. Germline assignment: CDR1 SEHNR and CDR2 FQNEAQ (reference sequence). CDR3 in amino acids: CASSLGSRGYTF. The CDR3 coding sequence is TGTGCCAGCAGCTTAGGGTCTAGGGGCTACACCTTC.

V gene TRBV4-3 combines with J gene TRBJ2-3; D is undetermined. V was clipped by 4 bases and J by 0 bases, with 14 bases between them. Looked up from germline, CDR1 is LGHNA and CDR2 is YSLEER. The CDR3 has 16 residues. The chain's CDR3 is CASSPLGPPSTDTQYF. DNA for the CDR3: TGCGCCAGCAGCCCGTTGGGTCCCCCGAGCACAGATACGCAGTATTTT.

This clone was detected only a few times. The chain joins TRBV15 to TRBJ1-5, with D possibly being TRBD1 (5 bases). The germline V gene has CDR1 LNHNV and CDR2 YYDKDF (reference sequence). The CDR3 is 15 residues long. Trimming stripped 0 bases from V and 6 bases from J, with 12 bases between. CDR3 sequence: CATSRDIGRGQPQHF. CDR3 sequence (DNA): TGTGCCACCAGCAGAGATATCGGGAGGGGTCAGCCCCAGCATTTT. Combining the CDR3 with reference TRBV15 and TRBJ1-5 gives the whole variable domain DAMVIQNPRYQVTQFGKPVTLSCSQTLNHNVMYWYQQKSSQAPKLLFHYYDKDFNNEADTPDNFQSRRPNTSFCFLDIRSPGLGDTAMYLCATSRDIGRGQPQHFGDGTRLSIL.

The V and J genes are TRBV2 and TRBJ1-2; no definite D call. This CDR3 comprises 16 residues. Germline CDR1 SNHLY, CDR2 FYNNEI. V dropped 3 bases and J dropped 7 bases, with 21 bases sitting between them. In DNA, the CDR3 is TGTGCCAGCAGTGATATGGCCGGTACGACTGTGGGTGGCTACACCTTC. The encoded protein is CASSDMAGTTVGGYTF. The full variable domain, with the rest looked up from reference TRBV2 and TRBJ1-2, is EPEVTQTPSHQVTQMGQEVILRCVPISNHLYFYWYRQILGQKVEFLVSFYNNEISEKSEIFDDQFSVERPDGSNFTLKIRSTKLEDSAMYFCASSDMAGTTVGGYTFGSGTRLTVV.

The chain combines TRBV30 with TRBJ2-3; 8 positions agree with TRBD1. Germline V lookup: CDR1 GTSNPN, CDR2 SVGIG (reference sequence). V trimming: 5 bases; J trimming: 6 bases; junction bases outside the gene matches: 7. The CDR3 contains 13 residues. Here the CDR3 DNA reads TGTGCCTGGGAGACAGGGGCACGGGATACGCAGTATTTT. The encoded protein is CAWETGARDTQYF.

The chain joins TRBV25-1 to TRBJ2-2; D is ambiguous. Trimming removed 0 bases from V and 3 bases from J, with 2 bases in between. The CDR3 sequence is 13 residues long. CDR1 is MGHDK and CDR2 is SYGVNS in the germline V gene. CDR3 residues: CASSEYHTGELFF. The CDR3 coding sequence is TGTGCCAGCAGTGAATATCACACCGGGGAGCTGTTTTTT.

The chain is built from TRBV6-5 and TRBJ2-3; a possible D gene is TRBD1 (5 bases). V dropped 6 bases and J dropped 4 bases, with 14 bases sitting between them. CDR1 is MNHEY and CDR2 is SVGAGI in the germline V gene. The CDR3 contains 14 residues. CDR3: CASSPRVSPDTQYF. The CDR3 DNA is TGTGCCAGCAGCCCCAGGGTCTCCCCAGATACGCAGTATTTT.

This chain connects TRBV28 to TRBJ2-3, with unresolved D. Germline V gene sequence: CDR1 MDHEN, CDR2 SYDVKM. The CDR3 runs to 12 residues. The V end lost 9 bases, the J end lost 0 bases, and 7 bases lay between the germline ends. This chain's CDR3 is CASESSTDTQYF. CDR3 nucleotides: TGTGCCAGTGAATCTAGCACAGATACGCAGTATTTT.